This T cell receptor beta chain was recovered during a study of shared clonotypes between healthy human individuals. Study information: Three plates each covered CD4 naive and memory; CD8 naive two, CD8 memory one.

The CDR3 is 15 amino acids. V dropped 5 bases and J dropped 4 bases, with 18 bases sitting between them. CDR1 is SEHNR, CDR2 FQNEAQ, per germline (reference sequence). General study findings and limits: The generation probabilities recorded for non-shared clonotypes fell below those of clonotypes shared by all four donors.

Sequencing was at deep level. For sorted subsets, roughly 210 ng DNA per replicate equaled about 30,000 T cell genomes. Assay: immunoSEQ multiplex PCR; the TCRdb copy retains only in-frame clones and omits some. The sample consists of over a million clones, around three quarters of them appearing once. In regard to this clone: Its antigen is undetermined.

Sequences were obtained from memory CD4+ T cells from PBMCs. Subset here: CD45RA-negative fraction. J is TRBJ2-7 and V is TRBV7-9; D perhaps matches TRBD2 (6 bases). This clonotype originated in a man between 18 and 29 years old in good health. Some clones in this sample may be carry-over from other donors' samples. The CDR3 region is CASSATLAGTYEQYF. The CDR3 DNA follows: TGTGCCAGCAGCGCTACCCTTGCGGGAACTTACGAGCAGTACTTC.